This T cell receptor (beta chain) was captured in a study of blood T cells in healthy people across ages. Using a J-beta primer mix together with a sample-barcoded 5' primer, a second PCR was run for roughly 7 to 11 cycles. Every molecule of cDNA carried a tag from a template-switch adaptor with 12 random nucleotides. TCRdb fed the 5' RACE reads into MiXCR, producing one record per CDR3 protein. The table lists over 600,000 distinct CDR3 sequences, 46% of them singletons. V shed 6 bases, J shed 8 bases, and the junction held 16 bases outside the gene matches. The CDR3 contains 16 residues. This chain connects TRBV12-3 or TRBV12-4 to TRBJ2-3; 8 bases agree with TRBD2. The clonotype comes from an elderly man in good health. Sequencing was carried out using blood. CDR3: CASSEWTSLEPGTQYF. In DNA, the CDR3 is TGTGCCAGCAGCGAATGGACTAGCCTAGAGCCAGGTACGCAGTATTTT.